The clone carrying this TCR beta chain has at least ten counts. What it recognizes is unknown. Clones were read by immunoSEQ multiplex PCR, and TCRdb kept only the in-frame ones, dropping some. Of approximately 150,000 clones in the sample, about 89% were seen once. This CDR3 contains 15 residues. Per the germline V gene, CDR1 is LNHNV and CDR2 is YYDKDF (reference sequence). V dropped 9 bases and J dropped 4 bases, with 18 bases sitting between them. These data come from a study of cytomegalovirus exposure and HLA in healthy donors. Whole-study context: The approximately 670 first-cohort repertoires shared a platform with the 130 or so validation repertoires, as reported in a later analysis. Overall study results and limits: A few CMV-associated chains were confirmed in vitro to be specific for CMV antigens. That first-cohort TCR clusters tended to co-occur in the 95 to 150 validation repertoires was found in a later analysis.

The receptor comes from a woman between 18 and 30 years old in good health and CMV-seropositive. This chain joins TRBV15 and TRBJ2-2, with D tentatively TRBD1 (6 bases). Sequencing was done on a sample of PBMCs. CDR3 sequence: CATQSAGATTGELFF. For the CDR3, the DNA is TGTGCCACTCAGTCGGCAGGGGCGACCACCGGGGAGCTGTTTTTT.